A single sample gave rise to the 30 T cell receptor beta chains below, sequenced in a study of tumor-infiltrating lymphocytes in localized non-small cell lung cancer. Some clones are missing from TCRdb's copy, which holds only in-frame ones; the method was immunoSEQ multiplex PCR. This table has roughly 15,000 clones, 69% appearing once. Input material: lung tumor tissue. These receptors came from a human donor with non-small cell lung cancer.

The chain combines TRBV5-5 with TRBJ2-3, with 8 bases aligning to TRBD2. Germline V gene data show CDR1 as SGHKS and CDR2 as YYEKEE (reference sequence). V trimming: 1 base; J trimming: 6 bases; junction bases outside the gene matches: 1. This CDR3 spans 13 amino acids. The CDR3 DNA reads as TGTGCCAGCAGCTTGCGGGAGGGGGATACGCAGTATTTT. Encoded protein: CASSLREGDTQYF.

The CDR3, as DNA: TGTGCCAGCAGTTACGGACTAGTGAATGAGCAGTTCTTC. This sequence encodes CASSYGLVNEQFF. The chain recombines TRBV6-5 with TRBJ2-1; 7 bases agree with TRBD2. The germline CDR1 and CDR2 sequences are MNHEY and SVGAGI. The CDR3 runs to 13 residues. Losses at the gene ends were 2 bases for V and 7 bases for J; bases not matched to a gene: 2.

The chain couples TRBV6-4 to TRBJ2-3; D gene unclear. The CDR3 sequence is 14 residues long. V lost 0 bases to trimming and J lost 2 bases, with 6 bases between them. Per germline, CDR1 MRHNA and CDR2 SNTAGT. CDR3 bases: TGTGCCAGCAGTGACTCAGACAACACAGATACGCAGTATTTT. As protein: CASSDSDNTDTQYF.

This clone was counted only a few times. The V gene is TRBV5-4, the J gene TRBJ2-7; tentative D call: TRBD2 (5 bases). CDR3 length: 11 amino acids. V was trimmed by 2 bases and J by 8 bases, leaving 8 bases between them. Germline CDR1 reads SGHNT; CDR2 reads YYREEE (reference sequence). The CDR3, as DNA: TGTGCCAGCAGCTTAAGGGAGAAGCAGTACTTC. Translation: CASSLREKQYF.

This chain joins TRBV5-1 and TRBJ2-7; possibly TRBD1 for D (6 bases). Looked up from germline, CDR1 is SGHRS and CDR2 is YFSETQ. V lost 5 bases to trimming and J lost 2 bases, with 17 bases between them. This CDR3 region has 15 residues. CDR3 in amino acids: CASSPGQGDTYEQYF. The CDR3 nucleotides read TGCGCCAGCAGTCCGGGACAAGGAGATACCTACGAGCAGTACTTC.

This chain uses TRBV5-4 with TRBJ2-3; TRBD1 matches at 7 bases. In germline, CDR1 is SGHNT, CDR2 YYREEE (reference sequence). V shed 2 bases, J shed 4 bases, and the junction held 10 bases outside the gene matches. The CDR3 sequence is 16 residues long. CDR3 sequence: CASSFREQGISDTQYF. The CDR3 DNA reads TGTGCCAGCAGCTTTCGTGAACAGGGGATTTCAGATACGCAGTATTTT.

This clone was observed once. The chain is built from TRBV4-2 and TRBJ1-2, with D hard to call. CDR3 length equals 17 residues. V dropped 0 bases and J dropped 8 bases, with 22 bases sitting between them. Germline lookup yields CDR1 LGHNA and CDR2 YNFKEQ. CDR3 coding DNA: TGTGCCAGCAGCCAAGATTCTTCTGGGCTTACTTTGCGGGGCTACACCTTC. This encodes CASSQDSSGLTLRGYTF.

This clone was seen a few times. The rearrangement uses TRBV4-1 and TRBJ1-3, with TRBD1 identical over 12 bases. The CDR3 extends over 16 amino acids. Germline V lookup: CDR1 MGHRA, CDR2 YSYEKL. V lost 5 bases, J lost 3 bases, and 5 bases stayed unmatched. The CDR3 nucleotides are TGCGCCAGCAGCGGGGACAGGGGGCTTTATGGAAACACCATATATTTT. Its protein is CASSGDRGLYGNTIYF.

The CDR3 sequence is CASSTRDSQGYGYTF. The CDR3 bases are TGTGCCAGCTCAACCCGGGACTCACAGGGATACGGCTACACCTTC. V is TRBV18 and J is TRBJ1-2, with D perhaps matching TRBD1 (6 bases). The CDR3 contains 15 residues. V lost 5 bases to trimming and J lost 8 bases, with 21 bases between them. Germline V gene data show CDR1 as KGHSH and CDR2 as LQKENI. Drawing the rest from reference TRBV18 and TRBJ1-2, the complete variable domain is NAGVMQNPRHLVRRRGQEARLRCSPMKGHSHVYWYRQLPEEGLKFMVYLQKENIIDESGMPKERFSAEFPKEGPSILRIQQVVRGDSAAYFCASSTRDSQGYGYTFGSGTRLTVV.

The J gene is TRBJ2-5, the V gene TRBV19; TRBD2 agrees at 8 bases. J was trimmed by 7 bases and V by 7 bases; bases with no gene match: 14. Germline V gives CDR1 LNHDA, CDR2 SQIVND (reference sequence). The CDR3 has 15 residues. The CDR3 region has the DNA TGTGCCAGTACAGACAGGTCACCCGCGGGGGGGACCCAGTACTTC. Protein product: CASTDRSPAGGTQYF.

The V gene is TRBV5-1, the J gene TRBJ2-5; no firm D call. The germline V gene has CDR1 SGHRS and CDR2 YFSETQ. The CDR3 loop spans 17 amino acids. The germline V and J ends were trimmed by 0 bases and 1 base, with 16 bases remaining between them. CDR3 nucleotide sequence: TGCGCCAGCAGCTTGGCCTCTTCCTGGGGTGTCCAAGAGACCCAGTACTTC. It yields the protein CASSLASSWGVQETQYF.

The chain carries TRBV4-2 and TRBJ2-2; D may be TRBD1 or TRBD2 (7 bases each). Germline CDR1 and CDR2: LGHNA and YNFKEQ. The germline V and J ends were trimmed by 6 bases and 1 base, with 15 bases remaining between them. The CDR3 runs to 16 residues. In DNA, the CDR3 is TGTGCCAGCAGGCCAGGGGGGGCCATGAACACCGGGGAGCTGTTTTTT. This sequence encodes CASRPGGAMNTGELFF.

V gene TRBV29-1 combines with J gene TRBJ1-2; TRBD1 matches 10 bases. Trimming at V came to 4 bases and at J to 4 bases, leaving 3 bases not matched to a gene. Germline V gene data show CDR1 as SQVTM and CDR2 as ANQGSEA. The CDR3 totals 13 residues. The CDR3 region is CSVGRQGAYGYTF. The CDR3 bases are TGCAGCGTTGGCAGACAGGGGGCCTATGGCTACACCTTC.

V is TRBV5-1 and J is TRBJ2-1; 10 nucleotides line up with TRBD1. Looked up from germline, CDR1 is SGHRS and CDR2 is YFSETQ. The ends lost 4 bases at V and 15 bases at J; junction bases unmatched: 10. The CDR3 runs to 13 residues. The CDR3 reads CASSMGDRGLSFF. As DNA, the CDR3 is TGCGCCAGCAGCATGGGTGACAGGGGGCTTTCGTTCTTC.

This clone has just a few counts. The genes are TRBV6-5 and TRBJ1-1; D gene unclear. This CDR3 comprises 13 residues. The ends were cut back, 2 bases at V and 4 bases at J, with 8 bases in the middle. Germline V gene sequence: CDR1 MNHEY, CDR2 SVGAGI. The CDR3 loop reads CASSYMVGTEAFF. The CDR3, as DNA: TGTGCCAGCAGTTACATGGTGGGCACTGAAGCTTTCTTT.

This chain links TRBV5-1 with TRBJ2-3; 8 bases agree with TRBD2. V was pared by 6 bases and J by 4 bases, with 10 bases of the junction left unmatched. In germline, CDR1 is SGHRS, CDR2 YFSETQ. The CDR3 length is 15 residues. In DNA form, the CDR3 reads TGCGCCAGCACCACGCTAGCGGGTTTTTCAGATACGCAGTATTTT. Protein product: CASTTLAGFSDTQYF.

V gene TRBV28 combines with J gene TRBJ1-2; D ambiguous. Trimming cost V 3 bases and J 8 bases, with 19 bases left between them. The CDR3 is 15 residues long. Per germline, CDR1 MDHEN and CDR2 SYDVKM. CDR3 amino acids: CASSFLSAPFGGYTF. The CDR3 DNA follows: TGTGCCAGCAGTTTTTTGTCCGCTCCCTTCGGGGGCTACACCTTC.

This chain uses TRBV7-9 with TRBJ2-3; no definite D call. V lost 1 base to trimming and J lost 7 bases, with 0 bases between them. Germline values: CDR1 SEHNR, CDR2 FQNEAQ (reference sequence). CDR3 length: 10 amino acids. CDR3 bases: TGTGCCAGCAGCTTAGATACGCAGTATTTT. The encoded protein is CASSLDTQYF. The whole variable domain, filled in from reference TRBV7-9 and TRBJ2-3, reads DTGVSQNPRHKITKRGQNVTFRCDPISEHNRLYWYRQTLGQGPEFLTYFQNEAQLEKSRLLSDRFSAERPKGSFSTLEIQRTEQGDSAMYLCASSLDTQYFGPGTRLTVL.

The chain couples TRBV7-2 to TRBJ2-5; weak D call: TRBD2 (6 bases). Germline V gives CDR1 SGHTA, CDR2 FQGNSA. CDR3 length: 16 amino acids. V dropped 4 bases and J dropped 9 bases, with 24 bases sitting between them. CDR3 in DNA: TGTGCCAGCAGCTGGGGGATTCGGGGGAGAGTGGGGGCCCAGTACTTC. Its protein is CASSWGIRGRVGAQYF.

This chain uses TRBV5-1 with TRBJ2-1; D is possibly TRBD2 (5 bases). The ends were cut back, 0 bases at V and 9 bases at J, with 7 bases in the middle. The CDR3 sequence is 12 residues long. The V gene's germline CDR1 is SGHRS and CDR2 YFSETQ. CDR3 sequence: CASSLVGGEQFF. The CDR3 region has the DNA TGCGCCAGCAGCTTGGTCGGAGGTGAGCAGTTCTTC.

V gene TRBV9 combines with J gene TRBJ2-1, with 10 nucleotides matching TRBD2. After removal of 4 bases from V and 9 bases from J, the junction contained 13 bases not matched to a gene. This CDR3 comprises 16 residues. Germline V lookup: CDR1 SGDLS, CDR2 YYNGEE. CDR3 nucleotide sequence: TGTGCCAGCAGCCCGGGGCCCAGCGGGAGGGTTGGTGAGCAGTTCTTC. This sequence encodes CASSPGPSGRVGEQFF.

Remarks on this clone: A far more abundant clone sits one base away, making this likely a read error. The V gene is TRBV5-1, the J gene TRBJ1-2, with D uncertain. Germline V gene data show CDR1 as SGHRS and CDR2 as YFSETQ. The CDR3 length is 13 residues. V dropped 2 bases and J dropped 7 bases, with 12 bases sitting between them. The CDR3 coding sequence is TGCGCCAGCAGCTTAGCTACGGGTGGTGGCTACACCTTC. Translating gives CASSLATGGGYTF.

The rearrangement uses TRBV5-1 and TRBJ2-6, with a possible D match to TRBD1 (6 bases). V gave up 4 bases and J gave up 1 base, with 12 bases separating them. Germline V gene data show CDR1 as SGHRS and CDR2 as YFSETQ. CDR3 length: 16 amino acids. CDR3 in amino acids: CASSLVQGSGANVLTF. As DNA, the CDR3 is TGCGCCAGCAGCCTGGTACAGGGTTCTGGGGCCAACGTCCTGACTTTC. The variable domain in full, with the rest retrieved from reference TRBV5-1 and TRBJ2-6, is KAGVTQTPRYLIKTRGQQVTLSCSPISGHRSVSWYQQTPGQGLQFLFEYFSETQRNKGNFPGRFSGRQFSNSRSEMNVSTLELGDSALYLCASSLVQGSGANVLTFGAGSRLTVL.

The rearrangement links TRBV5-6 to TRBJ1-1; D possibly corresponds to TRBD1 (5 bases). Germline V lookup: CDR1 SGHDT, CDR2 YYEEEE. The ends were cut back, 0 bases at V and 5 bases at J, with 14 bases in the middle. The CDR3 has 15 residues. CDR3 amino acids: CASSLDSGRVTEAFF. For the CDR3, the DNA is TGTGCCAGCAGCTTGGACTCAGGGCGTGTAACTGAAGCTTTCTTT.

This clone was seen only a few times. The J gene is TRBJ2-3, the V gene TRBV10-1; no clear D gene. Germline values: CDR1 WNHNN, CDR2 SYGVQD (reference sequence). With 3 bases removed from V and 5 bases from J, the gap between germline ends came to 12 bases. The CDR3 is made up of 14 amino acids. CDR3 loop: CASSDSPVGDTQYF. The CDR3, as DNA: TGCGCCAGCAGTGATTCCCCGGTCGGAGATACGCAGTATTTT.

J is TRBJ1-1 and V is TRBV5-1, with D uncertain. Between the trimmed V and J ends, which lost 2 bases and 2 bases, there was a span of 7 bases. Germline V gene sequence: CDR1 SGHRS, CDR2 YFSETQ. The CDR3 length is 13 residues. The chain's CDR3 is CASSFIPNTEAFF. CDR3 nucleotide sequence: TGCGCCAGCAGCTTCATACCTAACACTGAAGCTTTCTTT.

The chain couples TRBV7-9 to TRBJ2-6; 7 bases align to TRBD1. The CDR3 is 19 residues long. Germline V gives CDR1 SEHNR, CDR2 FQNEAQ (reference sequence). V was pared by 4 bases and J by 0 bases, with 12 bases of the junction left unmatched. CDR3 bases: TGTGCCAGCAGCTGGAAACAGGGGAGTAGAGCCTCTGGGGCCAACGTCCTGACTTTC. It is translated as CASSWKQGSRASGANVLTF.

The chain employs TRBV10-2 and TRBJ1-5; D ambiguous. The length of the CDR3 is 14 residues. Germline lookup yields CDR1 WSHSY and CDR2 SAAADI. V lost 3 bases to trimming and J lost 0 bases, with 6 bases between them. The CDR3 sequence is CASSDRYSNQPQHF. Here the CDR3 DNA reads TGCGCCAGCAGTGATCGGTATAGCAATCAGCCCCAGCATTTT.

The V and J genes are TRBV6-1 and TRBJ2-2, with TRBD2 matching 12 bases. Germline CDR1 MNHNS, CDR2 SASEGT. The CDR3 sequence is 16 residues long. The trim removed 4 bases at V and 7 bases at J, leaving 7 bases unmatched. This CDR3 is CASSGLAGEEGGELFF. The DNA of the CDR3 is TGTGCCAGCAGTGGACTAGCGGGAGAGGAAGGCGGGGAGCTGTTTTTT.

This chain uses TRBV10-2 with TRBJ2-5, with 7 bases that match TRBD2. From germline, CDR1 is WSHSY and CDR2 SAAADI. The CDR3 length is 13 residues. After removal of 6 bases from V and 1 base from J, the junction contained 2 bases not matched to a gene. The CDR3 DNA follows: TGCGCCAGCAGCAGCGGGGCCCAAGAGACCCAGTACTTC. It is translated as CASSSGAQETQYF.